A selection of T cell receptor beta chains follows, all from one sample in a study of blood T cell repertoires in COVID-19. Profiled with immunoSEQ multiplex PCR; TCRdb holds only in-frame clones, not every one. The sample consists of 85,000 to 95,000 clones, 75% to 90% of them appearing once. Material: peripheral blood. These receptors were collected from an elderly woman with active COVID-19. The CDR3 runs from the conserved cysteine through the conserved F or W. D genes are given only for firm matches. Part of the rows lack a size; the others show once, few, many or a class for expanded clones.

>TRBJ2-7|.|.|TRBV7-2
CASSPAGRTATF
TGTGCCAGCAGCCCAGCAGGAAGGACTGCAACCTTC
>TRBJ2-2|.|.|TRBV6-2/TRBV6-3
CASSYPGISLTGELFF
TGTGCCAGCAGTTACCCCGGGATAAGTCTAACCGGGGAGCTGTTTTTT
>TRBJ2-1|once|TRBD2|TRBV4-1
CASSQASGTSAYNEQFF
TGCGCCAGCAGCCAAGCCTCGGGGACTAGCGCTTACAATGAGCAGTTCTTC
>TRBJ2-5|.|TRBD1|TRBV7-2
CASSPGQGRETQYF
TGTGCCAGCAGCCCGGGACAGGGTCGGGAGACCCAGTACTTC
>TRBJ1-5|.|.|TRBV15
CATSRDPAGRNQPQHF
TGTGCCACCAGCAGAGATCCGGCGGGTCGCAATCAGCCCCAGCATTTT
>TRBJ2-7|.|.|TRBV6-5
CASRRLGEQYF
TGTGCCAGCAGGCGACTAGGCGAGCAGTACTTC
>TRBJ1-3|.|.|TRBV9
CASSVGGGSSGNTIYF
TGTGCCAGCAGCGTAGGTGGAGGGAGCTCTGGAAACACCATATATTTT
>TRBJ1-3|.|TRBD1|TRBV29-1
CSVDTGTGRNTIYF
TGCAGCGTTGATACCGGGACAGGGAGAAACACCATATATTTT
>TRBJ1-1|once|.|TRBV4-3
CASSPRGGVTEAFF
TGCGCCAGCAGTCCAAGAGGAGGGGTCACTGAAGCTTTCTTT
>TRBJ2-6|.|.|TRBV7-9
CASSLERFSGANVLTF
TGTGCCAGCAGCCTAGAGCGCTTCTCTGGGGCCAACGTCCTGACTTTC
>TRBJ2-1|.|TRBD2|TRBV6-2/TRBV6-3
CASSYGHGTSVSSYNEQFF
TGTGCCAGCAGTTACGGTCACGGGACTAGCGTAAGCTCCTACAATGAGCAGTTCTTC
>TRBJ2-1|.|.|TRBV7-2
CASSLYESSYNEQFF
TGTGCCAGCAGCTTATATGAGAGCTCCTACAATGAGCAGTTCTTC
>TRBJ1-2|.|.|TRBV19
CASSIEWARGYTF
TGTGCCAGTAGTATTGAATGGGCGCGAGGCTACACCTTC
>TRBJ1-2|.|TRBD1|TRBV2
CASNPTGPNYGYTF
TGTGCCAGCAATCCGACAGGGCCTAACTATGGCTACACCTTC
>TRBJ2-7|.|.|TRBV18
CASSPERSNYEQYF
TGTGCCAGCTCACCGGAAAGGAGCAACTACGAGCAGTACTTC
>TRBJ1-1|.|TRBD1|TRBV7-2
CASSLNRGRSNTEAFF
TGTGCCAGCAGCTTAAACAGGGGGCGATCCAACACTGAAGCTTTCTTT
>TRBJ2-2|.|.|TRBV6-2/TRBV6-3
CASSYRPGSSAGELFF
TGTGCCAGCAGTTACCGACCGGGGTCCTCCGCCGGGGAGCTGTTTTTT
>TRBJ1-2|few|TRBD1|TRBV4-2
CASSQVTGVWDGYTF
TGTGCCAGCAGCCAAGTGACAGGGGTTTGGGATGGCTACACCTTC
>TRBJ1-2|.|.|TRBV30
CAWSVLGRYGYTF
TGTGCCTGGAGTGTACTGGGGAGGTATGGCTACACCTTC
>TRBJ2-7|.|TRBD1|TRBV27
CASSWTGVGEQYF
TGTGCCAGCAGTTGGACAGGAGTAGGGGAGCAGTACTTC
>TRBJ1-4|.|TRBD1|TRBV27
CASSSTGGSNEKLFF
TGTGCCAGCAGTTCAACAGGGGGCTCTAATGAAAAACTGTTTTTT
>TRBJ2-2|few|TRBD1|TRBV28
CASSLIQGWATGELFF
TGTGCCAGCAGTCTCATACAGGGGTGGGCCACCGGGGAGCTGTTTTTT
>TRBJ2-7|.|.|TRBV21-1
CASSKASPGETKRLSYEQYF
TGTGCCAGCAGCAAAGCATCCCCCGGGGAAACCAAACGGCTCTCCTACGAGCAGTACTTC
>TRBJ2-2|.|.|TRBV5-4
CASSLGRKTRPGELFF
TGTGCCAGCAGCTTGGGCAGGAAAACCCGACCGGGGGAGCTGTTTTTT
>TRBJ2-3|.|TRBD2|TRBV6-6
CASSYASGGTDTQYF
TGTGCCAGCAGTTACGCTAGCGGGGGCACAGATACGCAGTATTTT
>TRBJ2-1|.|TRBD2|TRBV5-6
CASRSSGTSGYNEQFF
TGTGCCAGCAGATCGTCCGGGACTAGCGGCTACAATGAGCAGTTCTTC
>TRBJ2-7|.|TRBD1|TRBV28
CASTKGASEQYF
TGTGCCAGCACCAAGGGGGCGAGCGAGCAGTACTTC
>TRBJ2-3|.|.|TRBV6-5
CASSYRAGITDTQYF
TGTGCCAGCAGCTACCGGGCGGGAATCACAGATACGCAGTATTTT
>TRBJ2-3|.|.|TRBV19
CASSIGASANTDTQYF
TGTGCCAGTAGTATTGGGGCTAGCGCTAACACAGATACGCAGTATTTT
>TRBJ2-1|.|TRBD2|TRBV7-8
CASSARLANEQFF
TGTGCCAGCAGCGCCAGACTAGCGAATGAGCAGTTCTTC
>TRBJ2-2|.|.|TRBV7-2
CASSLRGAGAIGELFF
TGTGCCAGCAGCCTCCGCGGCGCGGGGGCGATCGGGGAGCTGTTTTTT
>TRBJ2-2|.|.|TRBV7-8
CASSSRDTGELFF
TGTGCCAGCAGCTCCCGAGATACCGGGGAGCTGTTTTTT
>TRBJ2-7|.|TRBD1|TRBV6-6
CASSDSRGRSYEQYF
TGTGCCAGCAGCGACTCCAGGGGGCGCTCCTACGAGCAGTACTTC
>TRBJ2-2|once|.|TRBV7-2
CASSSTSTGELFF
TGTGCCAGCAGCTCGACTTCCACCGGGGAGCTGTTTTTT
>TRBJ2-1|.|TRBD2|TRBV11-1
CASSLSGTSGDNEQFF
TGTGCCAGCAGCTTATCCGGGACTAGCGGGGACAATGAGCAGTTCTTC